This T cell receptor (beta chain) was sequenced for a study of blood T cells in healthy people across ages. A minimum of 6.5 million PBMCs was isolated per sample. A sample-barcoded 5' primer and a J-beta primer mix were used in a second PCR of roughly 7 to 11 cycles. TCRdb fed the 5' RACE reads into MiXCR, producing one record per CDR3 protein. The repertoire includes about 800,000 distinct CDR3 sequences, about 47% of them detected once, and roughly 18% sits in the top ten. The germline V gene has CDR1 SEHNR and CDR2 FQNEAQ (reference sequence). The CDR3 totals 16 residues. The V and J ends lost 3 bases and 9 bases, in that order; junction bases with no gene match: 8.

J is TRBJ2-1 and V is TRBV7-9, with 13 bases matching TRBD2. The sequence derives from a man older than 75 in good health. Sequenced: blood. The CDR3 DNA reads TGTGCCAGCAGCTTTACCGGACTAGCGGGAGCGGGTGAGCAGTTCTTC. Translation: CASSFTGLAGAGEQFF. The full variable domain, with the rest looked up from reference TRBV7-9 and TRBJ2-1, is DTGVSQNPRHKITKRGQNVTFRCDPISEHNRLYWYRQTLGQGPEFLTYFQNEAQLEKSRLLSDRFSAERPKGSFSTLEIQRTEQGDSAMYLCASSFTGLAGAGEQFFGPGTRLTVL.